This T cell receptor (beta chain) was sequenced in a study of blood T cell repertoires in COVID-19. The authors' processing: It was from reference gene primer amplification that nucleated cell counts were estimated. Profiled with immunoSEQ multiplex PCR; TCRdb holds only in-frame clones, not every one. Clonal size and the V and J genes are those of that table, whereas D and trimming came from the DNA. The profile covers some 67,000 clones, with around 89% appearing a single time and roughly 1.2% taken by the ten largest. This CDR3 has 15 residues. V was trimmed by 3 bases and J by 0 bases, leaving 12 bases between them. Germline V gene data show CDR1 as DFQATT and CDR2 as SNEGSKA (reference sequence).

The TCR was taken from a woman aged 60-75 years with acute or convalescent COVID-19. The sequencing sample was made of peripheral blood. This chain connects TRBV20-1 to TRBJ1-3; possible D gene TRBD1, 5 bases. The CDR3 DNA is TGCAGTGCTAGTGGGGGAGTAAACTCTGGAAACACCATATATTTT. Translating it yields CSASGGVNSGNTIYF.